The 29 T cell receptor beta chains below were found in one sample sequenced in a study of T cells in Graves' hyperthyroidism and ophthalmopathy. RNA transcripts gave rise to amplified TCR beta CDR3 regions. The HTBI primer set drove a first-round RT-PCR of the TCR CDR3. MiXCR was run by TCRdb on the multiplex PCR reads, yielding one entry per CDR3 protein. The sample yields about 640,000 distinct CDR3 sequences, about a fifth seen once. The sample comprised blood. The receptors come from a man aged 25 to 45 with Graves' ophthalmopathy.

The CDR3 nucleotides are TGTGCCAGCAGCTCCACCGCGTCCGAGCAGTACTTC. Translated, it gives CASSSTASEQYF. The chain recombines TRBV6-1 with TRBJ2-7, with D unresolved. The CDR3 consists of 12 residues. Trimming shortened V by 6 bases and J by 6 bases, and 12 bases separated the two germline ends. The germline gives CDR1 MNHNS, CDR2 SASEGT.

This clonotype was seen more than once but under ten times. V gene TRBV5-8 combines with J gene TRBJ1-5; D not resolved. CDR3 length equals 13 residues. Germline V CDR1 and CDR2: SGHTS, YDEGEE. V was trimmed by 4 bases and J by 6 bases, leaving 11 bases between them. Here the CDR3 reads CASSVPGGQPQHF. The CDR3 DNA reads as TGTGCCAGCAGCGTACCCGGTGGTCAGCCCCAGCATTTT.

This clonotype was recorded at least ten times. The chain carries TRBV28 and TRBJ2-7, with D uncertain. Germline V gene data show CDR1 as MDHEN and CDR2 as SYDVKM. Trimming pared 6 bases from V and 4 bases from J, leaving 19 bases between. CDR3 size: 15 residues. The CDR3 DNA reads TGTGCCAGCAGGATCCAAAGGGTTATGGGGTACGAGCAGTACTTC. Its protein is CASRIQRVMGYEQYF.

CDR3 nucleotide sequence: TGTGCCAGCAGAACCCCTGCGGGCGAGTCCTACGAGCAGTACTTC. Encoded protein: CASRTPAGESYEQYF. The genes are TRBV6-1 and TRBJ2-7; TRBD2 might be the D (5 bases). Trimming took off 6 bases at V and 1 base at J, with 16 bases between the two ends. The CDR3 runs to 15 residues. Looked up from germline, CDR1 is MNHNS and CDR2 is SASEGT.

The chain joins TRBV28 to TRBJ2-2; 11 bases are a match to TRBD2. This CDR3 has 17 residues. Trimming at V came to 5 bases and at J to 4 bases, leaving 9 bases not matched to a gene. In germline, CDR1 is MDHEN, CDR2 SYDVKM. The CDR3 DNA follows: TGTGCCAGCAGTCCTACAAGACTAGCGGGGCGCACCGGGGAGCTGTTTTTT. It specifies CASSPTRLAGRTGELFF.

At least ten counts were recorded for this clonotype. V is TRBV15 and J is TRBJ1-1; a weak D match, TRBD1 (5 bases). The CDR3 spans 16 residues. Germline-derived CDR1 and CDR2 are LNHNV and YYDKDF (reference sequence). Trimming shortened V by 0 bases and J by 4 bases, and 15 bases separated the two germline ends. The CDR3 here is CATSRDQGARGTEAFF. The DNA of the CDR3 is TGTGCCACCAGCAGAGATCAGGGAGCGAGGGGCACTGAAGCTTTCTTT.

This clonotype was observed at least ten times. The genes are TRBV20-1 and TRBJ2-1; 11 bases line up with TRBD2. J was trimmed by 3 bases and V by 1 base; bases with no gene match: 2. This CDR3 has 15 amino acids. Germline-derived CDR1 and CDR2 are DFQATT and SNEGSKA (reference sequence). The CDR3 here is CSARGLAGFYNEQFF. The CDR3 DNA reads TGCAGTGCTAGAGGACTAGCGGGGTTCTACAATGAGCAGTTCTTC.

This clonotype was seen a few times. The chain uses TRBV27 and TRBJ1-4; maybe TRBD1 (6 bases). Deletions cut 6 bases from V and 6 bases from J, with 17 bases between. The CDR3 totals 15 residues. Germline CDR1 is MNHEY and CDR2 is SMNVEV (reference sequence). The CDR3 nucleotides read TGTGCCAGCAGCCTTGGGGGAACAGGGTATGAAAAACTGTTTTTT. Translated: CASSLGGTGYEKLFF.

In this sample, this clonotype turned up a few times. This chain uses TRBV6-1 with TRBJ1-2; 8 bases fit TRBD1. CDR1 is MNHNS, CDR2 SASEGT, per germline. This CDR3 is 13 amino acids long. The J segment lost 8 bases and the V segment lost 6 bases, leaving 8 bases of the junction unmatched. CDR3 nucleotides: TGTGCCAGCAGGACGACAGGGGCGCTCGGCTACACCTTC. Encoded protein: CASRTTGALGYTF.

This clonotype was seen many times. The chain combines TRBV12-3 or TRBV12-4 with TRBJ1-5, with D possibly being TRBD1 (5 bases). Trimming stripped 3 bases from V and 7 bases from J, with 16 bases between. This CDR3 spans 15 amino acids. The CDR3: CASSLGDLKVQPQHF. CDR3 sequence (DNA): TGTGCCAGCAGTTTGGGGGACCTCAAGGTGCAGCCCCAGCATTTT.

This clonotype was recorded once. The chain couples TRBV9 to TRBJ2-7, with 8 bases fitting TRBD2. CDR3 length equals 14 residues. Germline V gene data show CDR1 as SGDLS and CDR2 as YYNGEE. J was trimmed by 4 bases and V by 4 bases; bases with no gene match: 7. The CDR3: CASSPAGDVYEQYF. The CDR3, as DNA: TGTGCCAGCAGCCCAGCGGGAGATGTTTACGAGCAGTACTTC. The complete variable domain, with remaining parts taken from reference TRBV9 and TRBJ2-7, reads DSGVTQTPKHLITATGQRVTLRCSPRSGDLSVYWYQQSLDQGLQFLIQYYNGEERAKGNILERFSAQQFPDLHSELNLSSLELGDSALYFCASSPAGDVYEQYFGPGTRLTVT.

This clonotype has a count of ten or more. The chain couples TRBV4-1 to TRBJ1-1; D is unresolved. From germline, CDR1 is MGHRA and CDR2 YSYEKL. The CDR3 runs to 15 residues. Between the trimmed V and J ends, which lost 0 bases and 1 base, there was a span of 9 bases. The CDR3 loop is CASSQETVENTEAFF. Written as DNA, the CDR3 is TGCGCCAGCAGCCAAGAAACGGTCGAGAACACTGAAGCTTTCTTT.

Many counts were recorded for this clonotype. The chain's CDR3 is CAVPSDTEAFF. CDR3 nucleotides: TGTGCGGTCCCCTCTGACACTGAAGCTTTCTTT. V gene TRBV28 combines with J gene TRBJ1-1; D uncertain. CDR1 is MDHEN and CDR2 is SYDVKM in the germline V gene. The length of the CDR3 is 11 residues.

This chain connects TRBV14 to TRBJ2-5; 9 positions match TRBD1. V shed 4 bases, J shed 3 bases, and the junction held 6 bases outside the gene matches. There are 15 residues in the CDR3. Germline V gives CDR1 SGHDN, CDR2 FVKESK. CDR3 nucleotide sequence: TGTGCCAGCAGCCTCCTAGGGACAGGGAAAGAGACCCAGTACTTC. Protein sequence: CASSLLGTGKETQYF.

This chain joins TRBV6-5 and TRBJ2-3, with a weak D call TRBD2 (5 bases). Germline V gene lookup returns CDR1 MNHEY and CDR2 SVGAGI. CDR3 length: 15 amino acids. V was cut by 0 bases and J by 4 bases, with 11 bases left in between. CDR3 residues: CASSYSGGFADTQYF. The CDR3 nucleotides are TGTGCCAGCAGTTACTCCGGAGGATTCGCAGATACGCAGTATTTT.

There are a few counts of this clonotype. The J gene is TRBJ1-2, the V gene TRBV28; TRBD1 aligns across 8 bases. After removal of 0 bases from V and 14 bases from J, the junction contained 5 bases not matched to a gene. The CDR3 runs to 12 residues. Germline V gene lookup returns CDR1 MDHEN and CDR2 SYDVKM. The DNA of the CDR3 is TGTGCCAGCAGTTTATGGCAGGGGGCGCGGACCTTC. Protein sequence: CASSLWQGARTF.

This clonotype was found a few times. CDR3 coding DNA: TGTGCCAGCAGTCCCCTGACGACATACTACGAGCAGTACTTC. This gives the protein CASSPLTTYYEQYF. The rearrangement links TRBV27 to TRBJ2-7; D is undetermined. Per the germline V gene, CDR1 is MNHEY and CDR2 is SMNVEV (reference sequence). The CDR3 length is 14 residues. Trimming removed 5 bases at V and 3 bases at J, with 14 bases between.

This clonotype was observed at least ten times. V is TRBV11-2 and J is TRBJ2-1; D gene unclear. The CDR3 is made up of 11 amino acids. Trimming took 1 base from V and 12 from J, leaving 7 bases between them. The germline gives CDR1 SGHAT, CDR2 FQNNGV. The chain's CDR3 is CASSLGVGQFF. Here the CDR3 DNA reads TGTGCCAGCAGCTTAGGGGTAGGGCAGTTCTTC.

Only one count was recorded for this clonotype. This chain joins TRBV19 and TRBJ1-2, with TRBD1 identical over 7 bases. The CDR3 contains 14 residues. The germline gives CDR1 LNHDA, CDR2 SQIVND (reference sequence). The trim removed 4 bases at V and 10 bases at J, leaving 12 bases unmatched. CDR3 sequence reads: CASSKPGQQSLYTF. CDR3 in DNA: TGTGCCAGTAGTAAACCGGGACAGCAGTCACTCTACACCTTC.

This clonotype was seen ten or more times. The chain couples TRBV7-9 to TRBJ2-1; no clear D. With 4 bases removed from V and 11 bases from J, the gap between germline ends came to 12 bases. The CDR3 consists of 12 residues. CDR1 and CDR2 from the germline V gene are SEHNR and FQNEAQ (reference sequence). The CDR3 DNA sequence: TGTGCCAGCAGCTCATCGGCGGACCAGCAGTTCTTC. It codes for CASSSSADQQFF.

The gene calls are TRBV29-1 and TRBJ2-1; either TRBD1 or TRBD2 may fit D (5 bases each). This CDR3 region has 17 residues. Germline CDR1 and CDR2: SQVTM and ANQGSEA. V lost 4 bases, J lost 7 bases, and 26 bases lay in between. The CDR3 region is CSVVRDGESWVVNEQFF. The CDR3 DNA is TGCAGCGTTGTTAGGGACGGAGAGTCGTGGGTAGTTAATGAGCAGTTCTTC.

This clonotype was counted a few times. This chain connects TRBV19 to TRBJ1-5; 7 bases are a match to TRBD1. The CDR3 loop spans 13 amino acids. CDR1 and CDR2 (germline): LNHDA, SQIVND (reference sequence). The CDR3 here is CSSNRGSNQPQHF. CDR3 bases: TGTTCAAGTAACAGGGGTAGCAATCAGCCCCAGCATTTT.

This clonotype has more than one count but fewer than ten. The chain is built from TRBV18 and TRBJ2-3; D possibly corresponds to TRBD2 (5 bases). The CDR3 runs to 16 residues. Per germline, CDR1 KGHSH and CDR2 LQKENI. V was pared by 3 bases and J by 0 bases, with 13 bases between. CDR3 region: CASSPDGGPSTDTQYF. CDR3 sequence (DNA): TGTGCCAGCTCACCCGACGGCGGGCCTAGCACAGATACGCAGTATTTT.

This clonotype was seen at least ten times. This chain's CDR3 is CASDIGDVGEQFF. CDR3 bases: TGTGCCAGCGACATAGGAGATGTCGGTGAGCAGTTCTTC. J is TRBJ2-1 and V is TRBV12-3 or TRBV12-4; no clear D gene. Trimming pared 8 bases from V and 9 bases from J, leaving 17 bases between. The CDR3 has 13 amino acids.

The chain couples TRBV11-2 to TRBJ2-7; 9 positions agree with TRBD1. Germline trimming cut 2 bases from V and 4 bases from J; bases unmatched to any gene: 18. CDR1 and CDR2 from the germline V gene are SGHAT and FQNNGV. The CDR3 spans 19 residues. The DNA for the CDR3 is TGTGCCAGCAGCTTAAGAACCCTTGCGACAGGGGGTGTGGGGTACGAGCAGTACTTC. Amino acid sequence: CASSLRTLATGGVGYEQYF.

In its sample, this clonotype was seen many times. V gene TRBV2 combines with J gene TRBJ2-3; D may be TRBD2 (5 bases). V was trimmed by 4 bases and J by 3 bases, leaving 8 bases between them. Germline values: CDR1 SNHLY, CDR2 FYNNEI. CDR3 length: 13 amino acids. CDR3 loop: CASSVRGTDTQYF. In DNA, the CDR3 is TGTGCCAGCAGTGTAAGAGGGACAGATACGCAGTATTTT. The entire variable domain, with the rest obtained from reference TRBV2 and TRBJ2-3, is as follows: EPEVTQTPSHQVTQMGQEVILRCVPISNHLYFYWYRQILGQKVEFLVSFYNNEISEKSEIFDDQFSVERPDGSNFTLKIRSTKLEDSAMYFCASSVRGTDTQYFGPGTRLTVL.

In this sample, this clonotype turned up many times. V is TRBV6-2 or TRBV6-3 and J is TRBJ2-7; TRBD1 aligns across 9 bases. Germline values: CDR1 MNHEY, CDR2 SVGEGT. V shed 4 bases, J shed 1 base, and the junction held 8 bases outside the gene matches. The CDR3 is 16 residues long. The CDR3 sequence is CASSLAGTGSSYEQYF. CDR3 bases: TGTGCCAGCAGTTTAGCAGGGACAGGGAGTTCCTACGAGCAGTACTTC.

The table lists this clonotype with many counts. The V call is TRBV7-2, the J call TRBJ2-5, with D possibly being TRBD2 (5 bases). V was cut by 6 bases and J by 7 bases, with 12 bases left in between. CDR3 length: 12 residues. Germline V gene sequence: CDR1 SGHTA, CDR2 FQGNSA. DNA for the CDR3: TGTGCCAGCAGTCGGACGAGGGTGACCCAGTACTTC. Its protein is CASSRTRVTQYF.

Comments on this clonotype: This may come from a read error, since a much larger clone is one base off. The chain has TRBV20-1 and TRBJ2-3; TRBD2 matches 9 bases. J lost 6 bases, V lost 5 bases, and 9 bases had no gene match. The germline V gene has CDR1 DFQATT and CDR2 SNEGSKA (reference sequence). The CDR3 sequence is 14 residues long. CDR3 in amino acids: CSAYFSGRGDTQYF. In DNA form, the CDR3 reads TGCAGTGCTTACTTTAGCGGGAGAGGGGATACGCAGTATTTT.